The 13 T cell receptor beta chains below come from one sample, sequenced in a study of blood T cells in healthy people across ages (dated by TCRdb to 2014 to 2015). The library was obtained by 5' RACE. These reads were obtained on an Illumina HiSeq 2500. A second roughly 6 to 12 cycle PCR used a sample-barcoded 5' primer and a J-beta primer mix. TCRdb reprocessed the public reads (quality trimming at Q25 with fastp, clone calling with MiXCR) and kept in-frame beta chains. Identical CDR3 protein sequences are pooled into one entry, listed with their most common genes and DNA. A total of about 570,000 distinct CDR3 sequences appear in this sample, about 25% of them only once. Of the sample, 3% to 4% falls within the top ten clones. The same data also contributed to another study, on T cells of mothers and their children.

The sequencing sample was made of blood. Source of these receptors: a boy aged 2-15 years in good health.

This clonotype was seen a handful of times. The chain links TRBV6-5 to TRBJ2-2; maybe TRBD1 (6 bases). Per germline, CDR1 MNHEY and CDR2 SVGAGI. The CDR3 is 21 residues long. V was shortened by 0 bases and J by 6 bases, with 29 bases between the two germline ends. In DNA, the CDR3 is TGTGCCAGCAGTTACTCGGGGGAAGAGAACAGGGTTTTCGCGGTAGCCGGGGAGCTGTTTTTT. This codes for CASSYSGEENRVFAVAGELFF.

The gene calls are TRBV24-1 and TRBJ2-3; possibly TRBD2 for D (6 bases). V dropped 3 bases and J dropped 1 base, with 13 bases sitting between them. The CDR3 contains 16 residues. CDR1 and CDR2 from the germline V gene are KGHDR and SFDVKD. The CDR3 region has the DNA TGTGCCACCAGTGATCCACCGGGAGTTCGCACAGATACGCAGTATTTT. Protein product: CATSDPPGVRTDTQYF.

In this sample, this clonotype turned up a few times. The V gene is TRBV28, the J gene TRBJ2-5, with 13 positions matching TRBD2. The DNA end is a closer match to TRBJ2-7, so the J assignment may be wrong. CDR1 is MDHEN, CDR2 SYDVKM, per germline. The CDR3 runs 15 residues. The CDR3 bases are TGTGCCAGCAGATGGGGGACTAGCGGGATTGGCGAGCAGTACTTC. Translating gives CASRWGTSGIGEQYF.

This clonotype was observed a few times. V usage is TRBV18 and J usage is TRBJ2-5; D ambiguous. Trimming cost V 1 base and J 4 bases, with 10 bases left between them. Germline values: CDR1 KGHSH, CDR2 LQKENI. The CDR3 consists of 14 residues. CDR3 region: CASSPRPGRETQYF. The DNA of the CDR3 is TGTGCCAGCTCACCACGTCCAGGTCGAGAGACCCAGTACTTC. Using reference TRBV18 and TRBJ2-5 for the parts outside the CDR3, the full variable domain is NAGVMQNPRHLVRRRGQEARLRCSPMKGHSHVYWYRQLPEEGLKFMVYLQKENIIDESGMPKERFSAEFPKEGPSILRIQQVVRGDSAAYFCASSPRPGRETQYFGPGTRLLVL.

This clonotype was seen a handful of times. The V and J genes are TRBV5-6 and TRBJ1-1, with no clear D. V shed 4 bases and J shed 0 bases, with 4 bases lying between them. This CDR3 is built from 12 residues. The V gene's germline CDR1 is SGHDT and CDR2 YYEEEE. In nucleotides, the CDR3 is TGTGCCAGCAGCGGGATGAACACTGAAGCTTTCTTT. Protein product: CASSGMNTEAFF.

CDR3 sequence: CASSDLMRDSYEQYF. In DNA form, the CDR3 reads TGTGCCAGCAGTGACCTTATGAGGGACTCCTACGAGCAGTACTTC. This chain links TRBV6-1 with TRBJ2-7, with a tentative D call TRBD2 (5 bases). CDR1 and CDR2 (germline): MNHNS, SASEGT. CDR3 length equals 15 residues. Trimming removed 3 bases from V and 0 bases from J, with 12 bases in between.

V usage is TRBV11-2 and J usage is TRBJ2-3, with 13 bases lining up with TRBD2. This CDR3 comprises 17 residues. The germline V gene encodes CDR1 SGHAT and CDR2 FQNNGV. Losses at the gene ends were 5 bases for V and 2 bases for J; bases not matched to a gene: 7. CDR3 nucleotide sequence: TGTGCCAGCAGCACGCGGACTAGCGGGAGCCTCACAGATACGCAGTATTTT. Amino acid sequence: CASSTRTSGSLTDTQYF. Full variable domain (rest looked up from reference TRBV11-2 and TRBJ2-3): EAGVAQSPRYKIIEKRQSVAFWCNPISGHATLYWYQQILGQGPKLLIQFQNNGVVDDSQLPKDRFSAERLKGVDSTLKIQPAKLEDSAVYLCASSTRTSGSLTDTQYFGPGTRLTVL.

This clonotype was found a few times. This sequence joins TRBV29-1 and TRBJ2-5, with 8 bases fitting TRBD1. The junction had 11 bases not matched to a gene; V was cut back by 5 bases and J by 3 bases. The length of the CDR3 is 15 residues. The germline gives CDR1 SQVTM, CDR2 ANQGSEA. The CDR3: CSVSPGTGSEETQYF. As DNA, the CDR3 is TGCAGCGTTAGTCCCGGGACAGGCTCGGAAGAGACCCAGTACTTC.

This clonotype turned up a few times. V gene TRBV6-6 combines with J gene TRBJ2-3, with a tentative D call TRBD2 (6 bases). CDR3 length: 15 residues. CDR1 and CDR2 (germline): MNHNY, SVGAGI (reference sequence). V was clipped by 7 bases and J by 3 bases, with 17 bases between them. CDR3 nucleotides: TGTGCCAGCATGAGGAGGGAGTTGGGTACAGATACGCAGTATTTT. This gives the protein CASMRRELGTDTQYF.

This clonotype was observed a few times. The chain joins TRBV29-1 to TRBJ1-2, with a possible D match to TRBD1 (6 bases). Germline CDR1 is SQVTM and CDR2 is ANQGSEA. The CDR3 is 13 amino acids. V was pared by 4 bases and J by 2 bases, with 11 bases between. CDR3 residues: CSVAQGPNYGYTF. The CDR3 DNA is TGCAGCGTTGCTCAGGGGCCAAACTATGGCTACACCTTC.

V and J are TRBV24-1 and TRBJ2-4, with D uncertain. Germline loops: CDR1 KGHDR, CDR2 SFDVKD. Deletions cut 9 bases from V and 8 bases from J, with 13 bases between. This CDR3 is 12 amino acids long. The CDR3 DNA follows: TGTGCCACCGGTCAGTCGGCGGACATTCAGTACTTC. Protein sequence: CATGQSADIQYF.

The chain combines TRBV20-1 with TRBJ2-5, with 10 bases matching TRBD2. Near its end, the DNA agrees better with TRBJ2-7, so the J call may be wrong. The CDR3 extends over 14 amino acids. Per germline, CDR1 DFQATT and CDR2 SNEGSKA (reference sequence). The CDR3 DNA is TGCAGTGCCCTAGCCGGGACTAGCGACCACGAGCAGTACTTC. It is translated as CSALAGTSDHEQYF.

The J gene is TRBJ1-4, the V gene TRBV10-2; 7 positions agree with TRBD1. Germline V CDR1 and CDR2: WSHSY, SAAADI. This CDR3 is built from 14 residues. Trimming took 0 bases from V and 7 from J; bases not matched to a gene: 2. This CDR3 reads CASSESYRGEKLFF. As DNA, the CDR3 is TGCGCCAGCAGTGAGTCGTACAGGGGTGAAAAACTGTTTTTT.